These T cell receptor beta chains were read from a single sample in a study of T-cell reconstitution after alpha-beta-depleted transplantation in children. A single record per CDR3 protein comes from TCRdb applying MiXCR to the PCR reads. The table has about 260,000 distinct CDR3 sequences, 6.5% to 10% seen once. The specimen was PBMCs, mostly from graft donor cells, collected 180 days after TCRalphabeta/CD19-depleted stem cell transplant. The receptors were gathered from a male patient aged 10 to 17 who had a stem cell transplant for acute lymphoblastic leukemia, so the T cells may come from the graft donor. Each CDR3 is given with its conserved first and last residue. Only part of the rows carry a size: once, few, many, or a class if the clone is expanded.

abundance,v_gene,CDR3aa
.,TRBV18,CASSLKRGSDTQYF
many,TRBV20-1,CSAADRSSYEQYF
many,TRBV28,CASSPAARENGYEQYF
many,TRBV10-3,CAISEPTMFGELFF
.,TRBV10-3,CAISVRDRDWNEQYF
many,TRBV25-1,CASSEWDLPRYGYTF
many,TRBV12-3/TRBV12-4,CASSLILGYNEQFF
many,TRBV5-1,CASSYEGGPQHF
many,TRBV7-2,CASSLVGPTYEQYF
.,TRBV28,CASSQQGAGAKGPQHF
many,TRBV12-3/TRBV12-4,CASSSTGASYNEQFF
many,TRBV5-4,CASSPKAGGPDTQYF
many,TRBV5-6,CASSAPAETQYF
few,TRBV7-9,CASSLAGTGSGEKLFF
many,TRBV20-1,CSASPMTSGSFDEQYF
many,TRBV12-3/TRBV12-4,CASSAHERVYEQYF
many,TRBV12-3/TRBV12-4,CASTPSGTDVYEQYF
few,TRBV13,CASSPRGHTQYF
many,TRBV6-6,CASRSAGTPRTDTQYF
many,TRBV28,CASSLLGQGAPYTF
many,TRBV10-3,CAISDTNIQYF
many,TRBV5-1,CASSPGTGRARETQYF
many,TRBV20-1,CSASRGGYSPLHF
many,TRBV20-1,CSAIIGTLSTDTQYF
many,TRBV6-5,CASSYSGLAASYEQYF
few,TRBV7-9,CASSFGQGETDTQYF
many,TRBV20-1,CSASSPDNSPLHF
many,TRBV5-1,CASSRGTGVIYEQYF
many,TRBV28,CASSSGGGSYNEQFF
many,TRBV25-1,CASSDPVETQYF
many,TRBV7-2,CASSLDGDGYTF
many,TRBV27,CASSLRGGRPQHF
many,TRBV7-2,CASTQRRVGTGELFF
many,TRBV10-3,CAISANIDTQYF
.,TRBV7-9,CASSRRAGGEETQYF
many,TRBV7-8,CASSPLSAGQGEQFF
many,TRBV7-6,CASSVSRANSPLHF
many,TRBV9,CASSPRPLQETQYF
.,TRBV29-1,CSASGGTGGSGANVLTF
many,TRBV7-2,CASSSGTGGEAFF
many,TRBV18,CASSPTTGGGYEQYF
many,TRBV5-1,CASRSGTGSYNEQFF